Here is one TCR beta chain with its context. Its antigen is not known. The data belong to a study of T cell responses to AZD1222 COVID-19 vaccine. The table came from immunoSEQ multiplex PCR; TCRdb's copy has only in-frame clones and leaves some out. The sample lists roughly 150,000 clones; 88% were seen once. General study findings and limits: The breadth and depth of Spike-specific TCRs increased once two AZD1222 doses had been given. In the spike-specific TCR repertoire, nearly half reportedly target unmutated variant regions.

This CDR3 is 13 amino acids long. Trimming took off 6 bases at V and 1 base at J, with 8 bases between the two ends. Germline-derived CDR1 and CDR2 are KGHDR and SFDVKD. Sequencing used peripheral blood, obtained on day 0 of AZD1222 vaccination. This TCR came from an adult in good health. The V and J genes are TRBV24-1 and TRBJ2-5, with D perhaps matching TRBD1 (5 bases). The CDR3, as DNA: TGTGCCACCAGTTCAGGGCCCCAAGAGACCCAGTACTTC. Translation: CATSSGPQETQYF.